The 24 T cell receptor beta chains below come from one sample, sequenced in a study of technical replicates of blood from a few donors. The data were produced by immunoSEQ multiplex PCR, yet TCRdb's version contains in-frame clones alone and is incomplete. The table lists 72,000 or so clones, over 85% of them singletons. Sample: T cells isolated from PBMCs. These receptors all come from a human donor in good health.

V and J are TRBV6-5 and TRBJ1-1, with D perhaps TRBD1 (5 bases). CDR3 length equals 13 residues. Germline assignment: CDR1 MNHEY and CDR2 SVGAGI. Trimming took off 5 bases at V and 6 bases at J, with 13 bases between the two ends. CDR3 DNA: TGTGCCAGCAGTGGCTCGGGGGGACCTGAAGCTTTCTTT. This sequence encodes CASSGSGGPEAFF.

CDR3 DNA sequence: TGCGCCAGCAGCTTGGTAGTCAGGGATGGACACTACGAGCAGTACTTC. As protein: CASSLVVRDGHYEQYF. This sequence joins TRBV5-1 and TRBJ2-7; a weak D match, TRBD1 (5 bases). CDR1 is SGHRS and CDR2 is YFSETQ in the germline V gene. The length of the CDR3 is 16 residues. The V gene lost 0 bases and the J gene lost 3 bases, with 16 bases spanning the gap.

This clone was picked up one time. The V and J genes are TRBV10-3 and TRBJ2-7; D perhaps matches TRBD2 (6 bases). The germline V gene has CDR1 ENHRY and CDR2 SYGVKD. The V end was cut by 5 bases, the J end by 0 bases, with 14 bases between. The CDR3 has 15 amino acids. The CDR3 loop reads CAISFRDFSSYEQYF. DNA of the CDR3: TGTGCCATCAGTTTCCGGGACTTTAGCTCCTACGAGCAGTACTTC.

This sequence joins TRBV6-5 and TRBJ1-3; D is perhaps TRBD1 (5 bases). This CDR3 is built from 14 residues. CDR1 and CDR2 (germline): MNHEY, SVGAGI. V lost 4 bases and J 4 bases, leaving 11 bases between the germline ends. CDR3 in amino acids: CASSFLGGGNTIYF. CDR3 sequence (DNA): TGTGCCAGCAGTTTCCTCGGGGGGGGAAACACCATATATTTT.

The chain uses TRBV28 and TRBJ2-4, with 8 bases matching TRBD2. Per germline, CDR1 MDHEN and CDR2 SYDVKM. The CDR3 is 16 amino acids. V was pared by 4 bases and J by 2 bases, with 7 bases of the junction left unmatched. In DNA form, the CDR3 reads TGTGCCAGCAGTTACCAACTAGCGGAAACCAAAAACATTCAGTACTTC. It is translated as CASSYQLAETKNIQYF.

This sequence joins TRBV4-3 and TRBJ2-2, with D unresolved. Trimming cost V 0 bases and J 5 bases, with 7 bases left between them. The CDR3 length is 14 residues. Germline loops: CDR1 LGHNA, CDR2 YSLEER. CDR3 amino acids: CASSQERVTGELFF. CDR3 bases: TGCGCCAGCAGCCAAGAAAGAGTGACCGGGGAGCTGTTTTTT.

The rearrangement joins TRBV30 to TRBJ2-3; 7 nucleotides align to TRBD2. The CDR3 covers 15 residues. V trimming: 6 bases; J trimming: 3 bases; junction bases outside the gene matches: 12. CDR1 and CDR2 from the germline V gene are GTSNPN and SVGIG (reference sequence). CDR3 amino acids: CACPAGEGRTDTQYF. CDR3 nucleotide sequence: TGTGCCTGTCCGGCGGGAGAGGGGAGAACAGATACGCAGTATTTT.

This clone was detected once. This chain connects TRBV9 to TRBJ1-2, with a weak D call TRBD1 (6 bases). Germline lookup yields CDR1 SGDLS and CDR2 YYNGEE. The CDR3 is made up of 12 amino acids. Trimming removed 2 bases at V and 7 bases at J, with 9 bases between. CDR3 sequence reads: CASSVEGGGYTF. As DNA, the CDR3 is TGTGCCAGCAGCGTTGAAGGGGGTGGCTACACCTTC.

The V call is TRBV19, the J call TRBJ1-2, with a weak D call TRBD1 (5 bases). The V and J ends lost 1 base and 4 bases respectively, with 13 bases between them. Per the germline V gene, CDR1 is LNHDA and CDR2 is SQIVND (reference sequence). The CDR3 sequence is 15 residues long. The DNA of the CDR3 is TGTGCCAGTAGTATAGTAGCCGACAGTTCCTATGGCTACACCTTC. Translation gives CASSIVADSSYGYTF.

The CDR3 bases are TGTGCCAGCAGCTTTTCGGGACTATCAACCTACGAGCAGTACTTC. This gives the protein CASSFSGLSTYEQYF. This chain links TRBV11-2 with TRBJ2-7, with TRBD2 identical over 7 bases. Trimming at V came to 3 bases and at J to 2 bases, leaving 7 bases not matched to a gene. The length of the CDR3 is 15 residues. The germline V gene has CDR1 SGHAT and CDR2 FQNNGV.

The chain has TRBV19 and TRBJ1-2, with TRBD1 as a possible D gene (6 bases). With 7 bases removed from V and 0 bases from J, the gap between germline ends came to 21 bases. The CDR3 covers 17 residues. CDR1 LNHDA and CDR2 SQIVND come from the germline V gene (reference sequence). The CDR3 is CASIGQRRDSTNYGYTF. CDR3 in DNA: TGTGCCAGTATTGGACAGAGACGAGATAGTACTAACTATGGCTACACCTTC.

This sequence joins TRBV6-1 and TRBJ1-2; a possible D gene is TRBD1 (5 bases). The V gene's germline CDR1 is MNHNS and CDR2 SASEGT. This CDR3 contains 14 residues. Trimming left V 1 base short and J 8 bases short, with 14 bases between. The DNA for the CDR3 is TGTGCCAGCAGTGAAGACGGGGGGATAGGAGGCTACACCTTC. Its protein is CASSEDGGIGGYTF.

This clone was counted once. The V call is TRBV11-2, the J call TRBJ2-1; weak D call: TRBD2 (7 bases). This CDR3 contains 16 residues. Deletions cut 5 bases from V and 9 bases from J, with 23 bases between. Germline V CDR1 and CDR2: SGHAT, FQNNGV. CDR3 loop: CASSPGGRQSGGEQFF. CDR3 nucleotides: TGTGCCAGCAGCCCCGGGGGGCGGCAGTCTGGTGGTGAGCAGTTCTTC.

This chain connects TRBV6-6 to TRBJ1-1; D may be TRBD1 (5 bases). Trimming removed 7 bases at V and 1 base at J, with 10 bases between. CDR1 MNHNY and CDR2 SVGAGI come from the germline V gene (reference sequence). The CDR3 covers 13 residues. The CDR3 nucleotides are TGTGCCAGCACCGAAACAGGGAACACTGAAGCTTTCTTT. Its translation: CASTETGNTEAFF.

The V and J genes are TRBV7-8 and TRBJ2-7, with 8 bases aligning to TRBD1. V was pared by 5 bases and J by 9 bases, with 12 bases of the junction left unmatched. The CDR3 spans 14 residues. CDR1 and CDR2 (germline): SGHVS, FQNEAQ. The CDR3 DNA sequence: TGTGCCAGCAGCGAGGGCCCCAGGGGGCAGGCGCAGTACTTC. Residues: CASSEGPRGQAQYF.

This clone has more than one count but fewer than ten. This chain uses TRBV19 with TRBJ2-7; possibly TRBD1 for D (6 bases). The ends were cut back, 4 bases at V and 5 bases at J, with 18 bases in the middle. Germline V gene data show CDR1 as LNHDA and CDR2 as SQIVND (reference sequence). This CDR3 spans 15 amino acids. The CDR3 is CASSRSTGQQHEQYF. The CDR3 nucleotides read TGTGCCAGTAGTAGGTCAACAGGGCAACAACACGAGCAGTACTTC.

The genes are TRBV2 and TRBJ1-5; a possible D gene is TRBD1 (6 bases). CDR3 length: 14 residues. The germline V gene encodes CDR1 SNHLY and CDR2 FYNNEI. Between the trimmed V and J ends, which lost 1 base and 7 bases, there was a span of 11 bases. The CDR3 coding sequence is TGTGCCAGCAGTGAAGGCAGGGGAGCCCAGCCCCAGCATTTT. This translates into CASSEGRGAQPQHF.

V and J are TRBV6-1 and TRBJ2-7; D perhaps matches TRBD2 (6 bases). Trimming took 6 bases from V and 5 from J, leaving 17 bases between them. Germline assignment: CDR1 MNHNS and CDR2 SASEGT. The CDR3 is 14 amino acids. DNA of the CDR3: TGTGCCAGCAGACGACTAGTTTATAGTGACGAGCAGTACTTC. This encodes CASRRLVYSDEQYF.

The rearrangement links TRBV6-5 to TRBJ1-1, with D hard to call. V gave up 3 bases and J gave up 1 base, with 9 bases separating them. This CDR3 spans 14 amino acids. Germline V gene sequence: CDR1 MNHEY, CDR2 SVGAGI. The CDR3 protein is CASSYNPPNTEAFF. Here the CDR3 DNA reads TGTGCCAGCAGTTATAATCCCCCGAACACTGAAGCTTTCTTT.

The chain uses TRBV5-1 and TRBJ2-1; 11 nucleotides line up with TRBD2. Germline V gene sequence: CDR1 SGHRS, CDR2 YFSETQ. The length of the CDR3 is 15 residues. V shed 3 bases and J 4 bases; nucleotides not matched to a gene: 3. The CDR3 nucleotides read TGCGCCAGCAGCTCACTAGCGGGAGCTTACAATGAGCAGTTCTTC. It encodes CASSSLAGAYNEQFF.

The chain combines TRBV6-5 with TRBJ1-1, with D perhaps TRBD1 (6 bases). Per the germline V gene, CDR1 is MNHEY and CDR2 is SVGAGI. The CDR3 has 14 residues. V lost 0 bases and J lost 5, with 10 bases in between. CDR3 protein: CASSYSGGPTEAFF. The CDR3 DNA follows: TGTGCCAGCAGTTACTCGGGGGGGCCAACTGAAGCTTTCTTT.

The chain recombines TRBV6-5 with TRBJ1-4, with a possible D match to TRBD1 (6 bases). The germline CDR1 and CDR2 sequences are MNHEY and SVGAGI. Trimming took 3 bases from V and 6 from J, leaving 11 bases between them. The CDR3 loop spans 14 amino acids. The CDR3 spells CASSYMGADEKLFF. In DNA, the CDR3 is TGTGCCAGCAGTTATATGGGGGCAGATGAAAAACTGTTTTTT.

The chain recombines TRBV4-1 with TRBJ2-1; TRBD2 matches at 10 bases. CDR3 size: 16 residues. CDR1 and CDR2 (germline): MGHRA, YSYEKL. Losses at the gene ends were 2 bases for V and 4 bases for J; bases not matched to a gene: 5. In DNA, the CDR3 is TGCGCCAGCAGCCAATTGAGGACTAGCGGTTACAATGAGCAGTTCTTC. Residues: CASSQLRTSGYNEQFF.

The CDR3 protein is CASSMQGTKLINEQFF. CDR3 coding DNA: TGTGCCAGTAGTATGCAGGGCACCAAATTGATCAATGAGCAGTTCTTC. The V gene is TRBV19, the J gene TRBJ2-1; tentative D call: TRBD1 (5 bases). Germline values: CDR1 LNHDA, CDR2 SQIVND (reference sequence). The CDR3 consists of 16 residues. The V and J ends lost 3 bases and 6 bases respectively, with 18 bases between them. Full variable domain (missing parts from reference TRBV19 and TRBJ2-1): DGGITQSPKYLFRKEGQNVTLSCEQNLNHDAMYWYRQDPGQGLRLIYYSQIVNDFQKGDIAEGYSVSREKKESFPLTVTSAQKNPTAFYLCASSMQGTKLINEQFFGPGTRLTVL.